The 26 T cell receptor beta chains below all came from one sample that was sequenced in a study of blood T cell repertoires in COVID-19. The repertoire was sequenced with immunoSEQ multiplex PCR; TCRdb's copy has only in-frame clones and lacks some. The repertoire has 250,000 to 350,000 clones, 89% of them found once; the top ten carry 9.5% to 15%. The sequenced sample was peripheral blood. The source of these receptors is a woman aged 60-70 years with acute or convalescent COVID-19.

This clone has a single count. The chain is built from TRBV5-1 and TRBJ2-7; 9 nucleotides line up with TRBD1. The germline gives CDR1 SGHRS, CDR2 YFSETQ. This CDR3 is built from 15 residues. The junction had 12 bases not matched to a gene; V was cut back by 4 bases and J by 7 bases. The DNA of the CDR3 is TGCGCCAGCAGCGTAGACGGGACAGGGCTTAGTGAGCAGTACTTC. It is translated as CASSVDGTGLSEQYF.

The V gene is TRBV27, the J gene TRBJ2-1; the D gene is possibly TRBD2 (5 bases). The CDR3 covers 14 residues. Germline CDR1 and CDR2: MNHEY and SMNVEV (reference sequence). V was pared by 6 bases and J by 4 bases, with 13 bases between. The chain's CDR3 is CASSPMEAYNEQFF. CDR3 bases: TGTGCCAGCAGCCCCATGGAGGCTTACAATGAGCAGTTCTTC.

This clone was counted between two and nine times. Other DNA sequences in the sample encode the same CDR3. The V call is TRBV9, the J call TRBJ1-1, with a tentative D call TRBD1 (5 bases). The CDR3 extends over 14 amino acids. V dropped 0 bases and J dropped 1 base, with 7 bases sitting between them. The germline gives CDR1 SGDLS, CDR2 YYNGEE. CDR3 DNA sequence: TGTGCCAGCAGCGTAGGACAGACGAACACTGAAGCTTTCTTT. Residues: CASSVGQTNTEAFF.

This chain connects TRBV9 to TRBJ2-2; 12 bases match TRBD2. The CDR3 sequence is 20 residues long. The germline V gene has CDR1 SGDLS and CDR2 YYNGEE. After removal of 3 bases from V and 3 bases from J, the junction contained 15 bases not matched to a gene. The CDR3, as DNA: TGTGCCAGCAGCGCATCTCCGACGGCACTAGCGGGGGGATACACCGGGGAGCTGTTTTTT. It codes for CASSASPTALAGGYTGELFF.

This chain joins TRBV24-1 and TRBJ1-1, with 7 bases matching TRBD1. The junction had 9 bases not matched to a gene; V was cut back by 3 bases and J by 3 bases. This CDR3 has 16 amino acids. Germline V gene sequence: CDR1 KGHDR, CDR2 SFDVKD. Here the CDR3 reads CATSDPTGMKDTEAFF. The CDR3 nucleotides read TGTGCCACCAGTGATCCGACAGGGATGAAGGACACTGAAGCTTTCTTT.

V usage is TRBV3-1 (or the pseudogene TRBV3-2) and J usage is TRBJ1-1; TRBD1 is a possible D gene (6 bases). V was trimmed by 4 bases and J by 1 base, leaving 19 bases between them. CDR1 and CDR2 from the germline V gene are LGHDT and YNNKEL (reference sequence). This CDR3 contains 17 residues. CDR3: CASSRTVKTGRNTEAFF. The CDR3 nucleotides read TGTGCCAGCAGCCGCACAGTAAAGACAGGAAGGAACACTGAAGCTTTCTTT.

V and J are TRBV9 and TRBJ1-2, with 10 bases that match TRBD1. V was pared by 0 bases and J by 8 bases, with 7 bases of the junction left unmatched. Germline CDR1 SGDLS, CDR2 YYNGEE. The CDR3 extends over 15 amino acids. The CDR3 here is CASSVASDRGGGYTF. The CDR3 DNA follows: TGTGCCAGCAGCGTAGCCTCGGACAGGGGGGGAGGCTACACCTTC.

The chain couples TRBV3-1 (or the pseudogene TRBV3-2) to TRBJ2-1, with TRBD2 identical over 11 bases. V shed 0 bases and J 4 bases; nucleotides not matched to a gene: 2. The CDR3 has 16 amino acids. The germline gives CDR1 LGHDT, CDR2 YNNKEL (reference sequence). CDR3 amino acids: CASSQDVAGGYNEQFF. CDR3 coding DNA: TGTGCCAGCAGCCAAGACGTAGCGGGGGGGTACAATGAGCAGTTCTTC.

This chain uses TRBV3-1 (or the pseudogene TRBV3-2) with TRBJ1-1; D uncertain. CDR3 length: 14 residues. The V gene lost 1 base and the J gene lost 3 bases, with 9 bases spanning the gap. Per germline, CDR1 LGHDT and CDR2 YNNKEL (reference sequence). CDR3 in DNA: TGTGCCAGCAGCCAAGCCGGGGTGTACACTGAAGCTTTCTTT. Amino acid sequence: CASSQAGVYTEAFF.

This chain joins TRBV18 and TRBJ1-1, with D unclear. V gave up 6 bases and J gave up 5 bases, with 13 bases separating them. This CDR3 comprises 13 residues. Germline assignment: CDR1 KGHSH and CDR2 LQKENI. The CDR3 loop reads CASSRGPETEAFF. CDR3 nucleotide sequence: TGTGCCAGCTCCCGCGGGCCAGAGACTGAAGCTTTCTTT.

This sequence joins TRBV3-1 (or the pseudogene TRBV3-2) and TRBJ2-1; D call uncertain. Trimming shortened V by 0 bases and J by 10 bases, and 10 bases separated the two germline ends. The length of the CDR3 is 13 residues. Per germline, CDR1 LGHDT and CDR2 YNNKEL (reference sequence). In nucleotides, the CDR3 is TGTGCCAGCAGCCAAGATAGCATATCCGAGCAGTTCTTC. Translating it yields CASSQDSISEQFF.

This rearrangement joins TRBV6-6 to TRBJ2-7; 10 positions agree with TRBD1. After removal of 2 bases from V and 3 bases from J, the junction contained 4 bases not matched to a gene. This CDR3 region has 15 residues. CDR1 is MNHNY, CDR2 SVGAGI, per germline (reference sequence). This chain's CDR3 is CASSYPDRGLYEQYF. DNA for the CDR3: TGTGCCAGCAGTTACCCAGACAGGGGGCTCTACGAGCAGTACTTC.

This clone was seen only once. The chain couples TRBV25-1 to TRBJ1-4; no firm D call. The CDR3 loop spans 15 amino acids. CDR1 is MGHDK, CDR2 SYGVNS, per germline. Trimming took off 3 bases at V and 8 bases at J, with 16 bases between the two ends. The CDR3 is CASSDFREMNEKLFF. In DNA, the CDR3 is TGTGCCAGCAGTGATTTCCGGGAGATGAACGAAAAACTGTTTTTT.

The chain uses TRBV4-1 and TRBJ2-1; maybe TRBD1 (5 bases). CDR1 is MGHRA and CDR2 is YSYEKL in the germline V gene. The CDR3 is 12 residues long. V was pared by 2 bases and J by 7 bases, with 6 bases between. This chain's CDR3 is CASSQQGNEQFF. The CDR3 DNA sequence: TGCGCCAGCAGCCAACAGGGTAATGAGCAGTTCTTC.

The chain recombines TRBV5-6 with TRBJ1-2; D remains ambiguous. The CDR3 covers 14 residues. Trimming removed 1 base from V and 5 bases from J, with 12 bases in between. In germline, CDR1 is SGHDT, CDR2 YYEEEE. This CDR3 is CASSLSGGGYGYTF. The CDR3 DNA reads TGTGCCAGCAGCTTGAGCGGCGGTGGGTATGGCTACACCTTC.

The chain is built from TRBV5-1 and TRBJ1-2; tentative D call: TRBD1 (6 bases). The length of the CDR3 is 14 residues. V gave up 4 bases and J gave up 8 bases, with 18 bases separating them. The V gene's germline CDR1 is SGHRS and CDR2 YFSETQ. For the CDR3, the DNA is TGCGCCAGCAGCCCCACCAGGGGTTTCCAAGGCTACACCTTC. Translation gives CASSPTRGFQGYTF. Supplemented by reference TRBV5-1 and TRBJ1-2, the full variable domain reads KAGVTQTPRYLIKTRGQQVTLSCSPISGHRSVSWYQQTPGQGLQFLFEYFSETQRNKGNFPGRFSGRQFSNSRSEMNVSTLELGDSALYLCASSPTRGFQGYTFGSGTRLTVV.

As concerns this clone: The sample contains more than one DNA sequence encoding this CDR3. The chain couples TRBV29-1 to TRBJ1-1, with D perhaps TRBD1 (5 bases). Germline V gene sequence: CDR1 SQVTM, CDR2 ANQGSEA. CDR3 length: 13 amino acids. V was pared by 2 bases and J by 0 bases, with 7 bases between. CDR3 DNA sequence: TGCAGCGTTGAACGGGGGATGAACACTGAAGCTTTCTTT. Protein product: CSVERGMNTEAFF.

This clone was recorded once. This chain joins TRBV6-5 and TRBJ1-5; the match to TRBD1 covers 9 bases. CDR3 length: 15 amino acids. With V trimmed by 5 bases and J by 4 bases, 6 bases remained unmatched. Per germline, CDR1 MNHEY and CDR2 SVGAGI. The CDR3 DNA follows: TGTGCCAGCAGTACTCCGGGACAGGGAAATCAGCCCCAGCATTTT. Translated: CASSTPGQGNQPQHF.

The sample holds one count of this clone. The V gene is TRBV15, the J gene TRBJ1-6, with 9 nucleotides matching TRBD1. V shed 0 bases, J shed 7 bases, and the junction held 1 base outside the gene matches. The CDR3 extends over 15 amino acids. Germline V gene lookup returns CDR1 LNHNV and CDR2 YYDKDF (reference sequence). In DNA, the CDR3 is TGTGCCACCAGCAGAGAAGACAGGGGGAATTCACCCCTCCACTTT. Protein: CATSREDRGNSPLHF.

The chain recombines TRBV30 with TRBJ2-1; no clear D. The V end was cut by 0 bases, the J end by 2 bases, with 8 bases between. CDR1 is GTSNPN and CDR2 is SVGIG in the germline V gene (reference sequence). CDR3 size: 14 residues. The CDR3 DNA is TGTGCCTGGAGTGTATCCAGAACCTACAATGAGCAGTTCTTC. Translation: CAWSVSRTYNEQFF.

The V and J genes are TRBV27 and TRBJ2-1; D is perhaps TRBD2 (5 bases). The CDR3 is 18 amino acids. CDR1 and CDR2 (germline): MNHEY, SMNVEV (reference sequence). Trimming pared 2 bases from V and 7 bases from J, leaving 24 bases between. The CDR3 region is CASSLGRRGRVPGNEQFF. The DNA for the CDR3 is TGTGCCAGCAGTTTAGGGCGCCGAGGGAGAGTCCCCGGGAATGAGCAGTTCTTC.

This clone was seen once. The gene calls are TRBV3-1 (or the pseudogene TRBV3-2) and TRBJ1-5; no definite D call. The germline V gene has CDR1 LGHDT and CDR2 YNNKEL (reference sequence). The CDR3 extends over 15 amino acids. V was shortened by 1 base and J by 0 bases, with 7 bases between the two germline ends. The CDR3, as DNA: TGTGCCAGCAGCCAAGGGGAGTATAGCAATCAGCCCCAGCATTTT. This encodes CASSQGEYSNQPQHF.

The chain has TRBV29-1 and TRBJ1-2, with a tentative D call TRBD1 (6 bases). V shed 4 bases and J shed 2 bases, with 17 bases lying between them. The CDR3 loop spans 15 amino acids. The germline V gene encodes CDR1 SQVTM and CDR2 ANQGSEA. CDR3 sequence reads: CSVAPQGHLNYGYTF. CDR3 nucleotide sequence: TGCAGCGTTGCGCCCCAGGGACACTTAAACTATGGCTACACCTTC.

The V and J genes are TRBV29-1 and TRBJ2-1; D is uncertain. CDR3 size: 13 residues. Per germline, CDR1 SQVTM and CDR2 ANQGSEA. V was pared by 5 bases and J by 2 bases, with 10 bases between. The CDR3 DNA reads as TGCAGCGTTTCGTACAGACCCTACAATGAGCAGTTCTTC. Protein sequence: CSVSYRPYNEQFF.

The V gene is TRBV29-1, the J gene TRBJ1-1; TRBD1 is a possible D gene (5 bases). This CDR3 is built from 14 residues. Deletions cut 3 bases from V and 7 bases from J, with 18 bases between. The germline gives CDR1 SQVTM, CDR2 ANQGSEA. Here the CDR3 DNA reads TGCAGCGTTGACCCACCAGGTCCCCAGGGTGAAGCTTTCTTT. As protein: CSVDPPGPQGEAFF.

The rearrangement uses TRBV6-2 or TRBV6-3 and TRBJ2-7; TRBD1 aligns across 7 bases. Looked up from germline, CDR1 is MNHEY and CDR2 is SVGEGT. With 5 bases clipped from V and 2 bases from J, the junction kept 6 bases outside the gene matches. The CDR3 is 14 residues long. The DNA of the CDR3 is TGTGCCAGCAGTCTCGGGACAGTGCCCTACGAGCAGTACTTC. Amino acids: CASSLGTVPYEQYF.